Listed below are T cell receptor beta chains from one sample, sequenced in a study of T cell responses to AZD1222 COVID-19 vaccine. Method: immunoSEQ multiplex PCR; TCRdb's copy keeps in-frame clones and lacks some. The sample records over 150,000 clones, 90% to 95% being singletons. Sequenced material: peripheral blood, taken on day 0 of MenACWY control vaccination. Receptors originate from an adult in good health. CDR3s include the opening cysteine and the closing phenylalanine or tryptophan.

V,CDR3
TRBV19,CASSLLNAQGINEKLFF
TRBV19,CASSIGVQEKLFF
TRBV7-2,CASSLGPGGDEQYF
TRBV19,CASHLSGRLRQPQHF
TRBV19,CASRRQGQETQYF
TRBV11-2,CASSLEGTRVGGELFF
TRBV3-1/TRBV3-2,CASSLRTSGKDGELFF
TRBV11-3,CASSWTGEGTQYF
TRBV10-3,CAISDGQYEQYF
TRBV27,CASGYRAPYEQYF
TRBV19,CASSIKGALDYNEQFF
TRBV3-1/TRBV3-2,CASSQREASPLHF
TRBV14,CASSREETQYF
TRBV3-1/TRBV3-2,CASSPGPSYEQYF
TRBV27,CASSFNPNYEQYF
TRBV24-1,CATSDSTGELFF
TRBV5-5,CASSFGQGMSYEQYF
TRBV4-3,CASSQETGSGGYTF
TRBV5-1,CASSYGPGAGYTF
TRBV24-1,CATSEPGVQETQYF
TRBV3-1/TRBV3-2,CASSQDPSEADTQYF
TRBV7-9,CASSLARQGINQPQHF
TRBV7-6,CASSPRTSGSIYEQFF
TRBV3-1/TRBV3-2,CASSRTGINQPQHF
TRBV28,CASSATGSGMNRFF
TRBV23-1,CARGLQVPEQFF